The source of this TCR beta chain is a study of cytomegalovirus exposure and HLA in healthy donors. Looking at the study overall: Earlier findings included roughly 120 million unique TCR beta sequences obtained from approximately 170 million T cells. Overall study results and limits: Most TCR sequences showed up rarely, but some public TCRs showed up in many donors.

Note on this clone: What it recognizes is unknown.

The CDR3 covers 15 residues. V was shortened by 2 bases and J by 4 bases, with 13 bases between the two germline ends. Looked up from germline, CDR1 is KGHSH and CDR2 is LQKENI. PCR amplification relied on 60 Vbeta primers (plus 13 Jbeta primers). Sequencing used immunoSEQ multiplex PCR; TCRdb keeps in-frame clones, though not all of them. In the table there are 180,000 or so clones, around 80% of which are singletons. V gene TRBV18 combines with J gene TRBJ2-3; D might be TRBD2 (7 bases). The sequenced sample consisted of PBMCs. This TCR was sampled from a girl under 18 in good health and CMV-seropositive. CDR3 residues: CASSPSGGSADTQYF. CDR3 in DNA: TGTGCCAGCTCACCATCGGGGGGCAGCGCAGATACGCAGTATTTT.